The T cell receptor beta chain under discussion was sequenced for a study of blood T cell repertoires in COVID-19. This CDR3 region has 15 residues. CDR1 is LGHDT and CDR2 is YNNKEL in the germline V gene (reference sequence). The V end lost 5 bases, the J end lost 0 bases, and 13 bases lay between the germline ends. Per the study methods: From reference gene primer amplification, estimates of nucleated cell counts were derived. The method was immunoSEQ multiplex PCR; TCRdb's version includes in-frame clones alone and lacks a portion of them. The V and J calls and clone size were taken over from that table, and D and trimming were inferred from the DNA. The profile shows 180,000 or so clones, about 86% of them singletons.

Sequenced input: peripheral blood. This TCR was sampled from a man aged 18-30 years with acute or convalescent COVID-19. The rearrangement links TRBV3-1 (or the pseudogene TRBV3-2) to TRBJ1-1, with D unresolved. In DNA, the CDR3 is TGTGCCAGCAGCAAAAGCGCACCCCTGAACACTGAAGCTTTCTTT. Residues: CASSKSAPLNTEAFF.